The T cell receptor beta chain under discussion was sequenced for a study of Ad26.COV2.S vaccination and SARS-CoV-2 variants. About the study: Intramuscular Ad26.COV2.S at 5x10^10 or 1x10^11 viral particles.

Noted treatment: some 20 received Ad26.COV2.S at low or high dose, single or two shots; 5 received placebo; per-sample allocation not given. Collection of the samples took place on day 63 after the first injection of vaccine or placebo. TCRdb's table, derived via immunoSEQ multiplex PCR, lists solely in-frame clones and lacks some. Among around 400,000 clones listed, about four fifths were seen once. Germline V CDR1 and CDR2: SGHAT, FQNNGV. This CDR3 spans 13 amino acids. V was clipped by 4 bases and J by 4 bases, with 10 bases between them. The source material was peripheral blood, sampled in a trial of Ad26.COV2.S vaccine versus placebo. The J gene is TRBJ1-2, the V gene TRBV11-2, with TRBD1 as a possible D gene (5 bases). This TCR was recovered from a person aged 18-60 years who received the Ad26.COV2.S COVID-19 vaccine or a placebo. This CDR3 is CASSSRGVYGYTF. The CDR3 nucleotides read TGTGCCAGCAGCTCTCGGGGGGTCTATGGCTACACCTTC.